This T cell receptor beta chain came from a study of early T cells in non-severe SARS-CoV-2 infection. V lost 0 bases and J lost 5; bases outside the gene matches: 5. The germline CDR1 and CDR2 sequences are SGDLS and YYNGEE. This CDR3 comprises 16 residues. Unique molecular identifiers were added to individual cDNA molecules. TCRdb redid the calling of the 5' RACE reads with MiXCR, one entry per CDR3 protein. This sample yields about 71,000 distinct CDR3 sequences, of which approximately 14% are seen a single time; over 12% belongs to the top ten. The table lists this clonotype with a few counts. Specimen: whole blood. This receptor was obtained from an adult who was a healthcare worker with PCR-confirmed SARS-CoV-2 infection or an uninfected control (not recorded which). The chain has TRBV9 and TRBJ1-2; the match to TRBD1 covers 12 bases. The CDR3 bases are TGTGCCAGCAGCGTAGCCGGGGACAGGGGGCTTTATGGCTACACCTTC. Its protein product is CASSVAGDRGLYGYTF.